The present T cell receptor (beta chain) was sequenced within a study of CD8+CD57+ T cells in acquired aplastic anemia. Whole-study context: An average of roughly 2.9 ug of DNA was obtained from sorted CD4+ and CD8+ cells. Healthy donors yielded some 11 million CD4+ cell reads on average. General study points: Both patients and controls carried the same twenty-nine CD8+ CDR3 sequences. CD8+ Simpson's diversity in patients was not significantly different from that in controls.

V lost 0 bases, J lost 2 bases, and 8 bases stayed unmatched. The CDR3 runs to 17 residues. Germline V gives CDR1 SGHRS, CDR2 YFSETQ. CDR3 and TCR beta VDJ profiling relied on a genomic DNA template. TCRdb recomputed calls from the reads with MiXCR, one row per CDR3 protein. The table has over 150,000 distinct CDR3 sequences, 54% seen once. Notes on this clonotype: Its antigen is unknown.

The sample was sorted CD4+, CD8+, or CD8+CD57+ T cells (not recorded which) from PBMCs. The V and J genes are TRBV5-1 and TRBJ2-7; 10 nucleotides align to TRBD1. This sequence originates from a human donor in good health, serving as a control. CDR3 region: CASSLGGGGQGPYEQYF. The DNA of the CDR3 is TGCGCCAGCAGCTTGGGTGGTGGGGGACAGGGGCCCTACGAGCAGTACTTC.